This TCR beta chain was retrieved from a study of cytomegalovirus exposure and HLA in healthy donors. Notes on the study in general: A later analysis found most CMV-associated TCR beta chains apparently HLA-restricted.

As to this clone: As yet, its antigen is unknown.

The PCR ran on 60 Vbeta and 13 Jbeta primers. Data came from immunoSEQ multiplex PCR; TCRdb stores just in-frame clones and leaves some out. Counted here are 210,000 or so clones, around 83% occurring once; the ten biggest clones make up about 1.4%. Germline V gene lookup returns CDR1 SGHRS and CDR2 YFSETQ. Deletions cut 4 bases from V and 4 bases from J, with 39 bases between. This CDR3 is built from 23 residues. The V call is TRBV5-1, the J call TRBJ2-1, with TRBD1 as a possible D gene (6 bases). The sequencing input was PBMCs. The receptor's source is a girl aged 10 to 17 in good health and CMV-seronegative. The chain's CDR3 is CASSSQAHLMDSRARRRYNEQFF. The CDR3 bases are TGCGCCAGCAGCAGCCAGGCACATCTCATGGACAGCCGGGCCCGTCGAAGGTACAATGAGCAGTTCTTC. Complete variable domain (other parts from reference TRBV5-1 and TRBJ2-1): KAGVTQTPRYLIKTRGQQVTLSCSPISGHRSVSWYQQTPGQGLQFLFEYFSETQRNKGNFPGRFSGRQFSNSRSEMNVSTLELGDSALYLCASSSQAHLMDSRARRRYNEQFFGPGTRLTVL.